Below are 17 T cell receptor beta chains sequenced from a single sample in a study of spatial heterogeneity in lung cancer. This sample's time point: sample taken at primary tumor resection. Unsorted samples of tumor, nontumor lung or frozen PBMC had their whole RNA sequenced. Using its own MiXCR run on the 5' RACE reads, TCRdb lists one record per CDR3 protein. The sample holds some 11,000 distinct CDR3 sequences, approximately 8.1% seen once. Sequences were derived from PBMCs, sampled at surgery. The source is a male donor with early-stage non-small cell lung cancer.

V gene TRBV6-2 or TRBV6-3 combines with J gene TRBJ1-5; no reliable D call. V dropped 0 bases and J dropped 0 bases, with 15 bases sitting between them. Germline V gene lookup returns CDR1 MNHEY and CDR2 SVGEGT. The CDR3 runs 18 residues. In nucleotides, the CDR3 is TGTGCCAGCAGTTACTCGAATTCTCTGGGGAATAGCAATCAGCCCCAGCATTTT. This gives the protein CASSYSNSLGNSNQPQHF.

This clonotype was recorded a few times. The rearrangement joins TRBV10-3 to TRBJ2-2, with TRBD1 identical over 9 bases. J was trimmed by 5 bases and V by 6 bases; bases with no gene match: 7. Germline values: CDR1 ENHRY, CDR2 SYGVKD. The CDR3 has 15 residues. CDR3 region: CAIRSDRGNTGELFF. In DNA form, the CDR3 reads TGTGCCATCAGGTCGGACAGGGGAAATACCGGGGAGCTGTTTTTT.

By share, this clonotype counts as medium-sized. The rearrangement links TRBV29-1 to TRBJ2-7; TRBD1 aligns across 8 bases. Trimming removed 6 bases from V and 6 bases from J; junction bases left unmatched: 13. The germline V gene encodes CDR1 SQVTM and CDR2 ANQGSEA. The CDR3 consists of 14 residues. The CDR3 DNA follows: TGCAGCGTGCTCAACAGGGGGATCTTAGGCGAGCAGTACTTC. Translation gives CSVLNRGILGEQYF.

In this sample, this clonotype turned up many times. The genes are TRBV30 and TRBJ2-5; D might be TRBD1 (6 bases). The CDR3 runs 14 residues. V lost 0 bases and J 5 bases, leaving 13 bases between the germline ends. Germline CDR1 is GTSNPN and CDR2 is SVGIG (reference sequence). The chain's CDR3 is CAWSVPGAGETQYF. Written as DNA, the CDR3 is TGTGCCTGGAGTGTTCCAGGGGCTGGGGAGACCCAGTACTTC.

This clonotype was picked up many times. CDR3 DNA sequence: TGCAGTGCTTTGACAGGGGTCAATCAGCCCCAGCATTTT. This sequence encodes CSALTGVNQPQHF. This chain joins TRBV20-1 and TRBJ1-5, with TRBD1 matching over 8 bases. The CDR3 covers 13 residues. V lost 5 bases and J lost 3; bases outside the gene matches: 3. CDR1 and CDR2 from the germline V gene are DFQATT and SNEGSKA (reference sequence).

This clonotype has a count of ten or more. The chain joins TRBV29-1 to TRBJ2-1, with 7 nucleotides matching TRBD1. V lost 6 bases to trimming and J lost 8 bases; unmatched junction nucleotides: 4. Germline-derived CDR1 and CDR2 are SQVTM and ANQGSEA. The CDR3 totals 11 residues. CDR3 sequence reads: CSVRTGHEQFF. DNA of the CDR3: TGCAGCGTCAGGACAGGCCATGAGCAGTTCTTC.

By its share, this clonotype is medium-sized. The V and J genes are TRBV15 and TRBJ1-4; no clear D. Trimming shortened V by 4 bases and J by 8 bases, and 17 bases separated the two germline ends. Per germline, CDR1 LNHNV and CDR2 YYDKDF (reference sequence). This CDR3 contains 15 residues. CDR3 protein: CATSNLYQEREKLFF. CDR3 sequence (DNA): TGTGCCACCAGCAACCTATACCAGGAGCGGGAAAAACTGTTTTTT.

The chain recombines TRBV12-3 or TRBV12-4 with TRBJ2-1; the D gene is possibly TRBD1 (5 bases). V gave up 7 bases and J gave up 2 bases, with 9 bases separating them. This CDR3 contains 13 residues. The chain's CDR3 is CASTGSTYNEQFF. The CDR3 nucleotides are TGTGCCAGCACAGGGTCTACCTACAATGAGCAGTTCTTC.

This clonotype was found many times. CDR3 coding DNA: TGCAGCGTTAGGGAGACCCAGTACTTC. It specifies CSVRETQYF. The V call is TRBV29-1, the J call TRBJ2-5; D gene ambiguous. Trimming removed 5 bases at V and 5 bases at J, with 3 bases between. The germline CDR1 and CDR2 sequences are SQVTM and ANQGSEA. The CDR3 has 9 residues. Together with reference TRBV29-1 and TRBJ2-5, the CDR3 gives the full variable domain: SAVISQKPSRDICQRGTSLTIQCQVDSQVTMMFWYRQQPGQSLTLIATANQGSEATYESGFVIDKFPISRPNLTFSTLTVSNMSPEDSSIYLCSVRETQYFGPGTRLLVL.

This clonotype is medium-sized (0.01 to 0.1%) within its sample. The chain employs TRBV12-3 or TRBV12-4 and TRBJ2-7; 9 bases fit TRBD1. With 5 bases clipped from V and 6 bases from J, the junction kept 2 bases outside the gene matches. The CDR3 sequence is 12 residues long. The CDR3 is CASSTTGGEQYF. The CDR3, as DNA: TGTGCCAGCAGTACGACAGGGGGCGAGCAGTACTTC.

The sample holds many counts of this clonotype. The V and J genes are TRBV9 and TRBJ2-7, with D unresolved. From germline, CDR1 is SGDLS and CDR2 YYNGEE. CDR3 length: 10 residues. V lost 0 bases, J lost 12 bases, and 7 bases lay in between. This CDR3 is CASSVDGVYF. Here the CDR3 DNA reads TGTGCCAGCAGCGTAGATGGAGTGTACTTC. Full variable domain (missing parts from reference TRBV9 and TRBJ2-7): DSGVTQTPKHLITATGQRVTLRCSPRSGDLSVYWYQQSLDQGLQFLIQYYNGEERAKGNILERFSAQQFPDLHSELNLSSLELGDSALYFCASSVDGVYFGPGTRLTVT.

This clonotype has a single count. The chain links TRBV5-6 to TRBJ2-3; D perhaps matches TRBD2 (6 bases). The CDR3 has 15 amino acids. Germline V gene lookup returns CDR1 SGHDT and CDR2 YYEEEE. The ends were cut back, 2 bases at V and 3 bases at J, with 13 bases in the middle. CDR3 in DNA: TGTGCCAGCAGCTTCTTGGGGGGAGGTACAGATACGCAGTATTTT. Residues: CASSFLGGGTDTQYF.

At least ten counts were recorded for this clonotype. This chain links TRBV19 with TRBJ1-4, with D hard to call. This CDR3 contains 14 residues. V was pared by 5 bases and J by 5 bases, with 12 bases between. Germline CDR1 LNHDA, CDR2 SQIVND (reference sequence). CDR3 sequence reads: CASSPGRVNEKLFF. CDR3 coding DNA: TGTGCCAGTAGTCCGGGGAGGGTGAATGAAAAACTGTTTTTT. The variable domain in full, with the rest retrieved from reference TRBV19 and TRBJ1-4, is DGGITQSPKYLFRKEGQNVTLSCEQNLNHDAMYWYRQDPGQGLRLIYYSQIVNDFQKGDIAEGYSVSREKKESFPLTVTSAQKNPTAFYLCASSPGRVNEKLFFGSGTQLSVL.

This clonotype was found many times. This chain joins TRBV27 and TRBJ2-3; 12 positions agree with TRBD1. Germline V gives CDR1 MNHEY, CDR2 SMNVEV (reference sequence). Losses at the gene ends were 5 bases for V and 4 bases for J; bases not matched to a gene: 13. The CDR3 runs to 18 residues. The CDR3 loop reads CASSPRDRGRSVADTQYF. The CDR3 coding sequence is TGTGCCAGCAGTCCCCGGGACAGGGGGCGTTCCGTGGCAGATACGCAGTATTTT.

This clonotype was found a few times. In DNA, the CDR3 is TGTGCCACCAGTGCGGCGGGCTACACCGGGGAGCTGTTTTTT. As protein: CATSAAGYTGELFF. The chain uses TRBV24-1 and TRBJ2-2; the D gene is possibly TRBD2 (5 bases). Trimming took off 5 bases at V and 3 bases at J, with 9 bases between the two ends. The CDR3 totals 14 residues. Germline V gene sequence: CDR1 KGHDR, CDR2 SFDVKD.

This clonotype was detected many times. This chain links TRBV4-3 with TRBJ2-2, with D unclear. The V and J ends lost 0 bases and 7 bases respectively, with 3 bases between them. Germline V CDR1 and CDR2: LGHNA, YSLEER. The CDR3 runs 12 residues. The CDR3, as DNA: TGCGCCAGCAGCCAAGACGACGGGGAGCTGTTTTTT. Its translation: CASSQDDGELFF.

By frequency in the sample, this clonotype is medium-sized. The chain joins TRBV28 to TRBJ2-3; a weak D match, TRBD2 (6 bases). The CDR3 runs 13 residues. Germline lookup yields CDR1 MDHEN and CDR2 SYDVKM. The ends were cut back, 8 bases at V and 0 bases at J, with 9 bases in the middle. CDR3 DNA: TGTGCCAGCCTTGGGAGGAGCACAGATACGCAGTATTTT. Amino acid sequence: CASLGRSTDTQYF.